This T cell receptor beta chain was documented in a study of cytomegalovirus exposure and HLA in healthy donors. Trimming left V 1 base short and J 6 bases short, with 12 bases between. Per the germline V gene, CDR1 is SGHVS and CDR2 is FNYEAQ. The length of the CDR3 is 15 residues. A multiplex PCR was run with 60 Vbeta primers and 13 Jbeta primers. Sequenced by immunoSEQ multiplex PCR; TCRdb stores in-frame clones only, minus some. Among 150,000 or so clones listed, about 83% were seen once. The chain joins TRBV7-6 to TRBJ2-2; D gene uncertain. The specimen sequenced was PBMCs. The receptor was isolated from a man between 40 and 49 years old in good health and CMV-seropositive. The DNA for the CDR3 is TGTGCCAGCAGCTTAGTCCCTCTAGGTCCCGGGGAGCTGTTTTTT. Amino acid sequence: CASSLVPLGPGELFF.